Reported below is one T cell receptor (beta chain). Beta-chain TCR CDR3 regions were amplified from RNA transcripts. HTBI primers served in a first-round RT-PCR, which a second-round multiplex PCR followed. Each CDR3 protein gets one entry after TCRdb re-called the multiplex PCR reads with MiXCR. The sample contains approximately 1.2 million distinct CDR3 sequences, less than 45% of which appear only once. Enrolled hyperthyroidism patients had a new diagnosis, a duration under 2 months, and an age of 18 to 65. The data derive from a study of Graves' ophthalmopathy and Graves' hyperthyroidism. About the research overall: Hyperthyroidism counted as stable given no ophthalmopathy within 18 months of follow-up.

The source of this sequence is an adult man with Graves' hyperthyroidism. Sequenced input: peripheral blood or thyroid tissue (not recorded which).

CDR3 in amino acids: CASSSRTDLYNSPLHF. The CDR3 nucleotides read TGTGCCAGCAGCTCCCGGACAGATTTATATAATTCACCCCTCCACTTT. This chain joins TRBV5-6 and TRBJ1-6; tentative D call: TRBD1 (6 bases). V lost 3 bases and J lost 4, with 14 bases in between. The CDR3 runs 16 residues. The germline V gene encodes CDR1 SGHDT and CDR2 YYEEEE.